These 18 T cell receptor beta chains were sequenced from one sample in a study of regulatory T cells in long-lasting Graves disease. The sample's time point: persistent/refractory GD, antithyroid drugs over 5 years with positive TRAb. RNA extracted from PBMCs served as the sequencing template. Through Arm-PCR of CDR3 regions and iRepertoire HTBI primers, TCR beta libraries were built. TCRdb fed the multiplex PCR reads into MiXCR, producing one record per CDR3 protein. The sample yields more than 650,000 distinct CDR3 sequences, about 32% seen once. The sample consisted of peripheral blood mononuclear cells (PBMCs), taken when the disease was refractory, from a patient treated with antithyroid drugs. The receptors derive from a female donor with Graves disease.

This clonotype was observed a handful of times. The genes are TRBV20-1 and TRBJ1-2; D not resolved. The CDR3 covers 12 residues. CDR1 and CDR2 from the germline V gene are DFQATT and SNEGSKA (reference sequence). With 0 bases removed from V and 8 bases from J, the gap between germline ends came to 10 bases. CDR3 region: CSAREGGGGYTF. The CDR3 DNA reads as TGCAGTGCTAGAGAGGGCGGTGGAGGCTACACCTTC.

CDR3 sequence reads: CASSLAPGTGSYEQYF. CDR3 coding DNA: TGTGCCAGCAGCTTAGCGCCCGGGACAGGGAGCTACGAGCAGTACTTC. The rearrangement links TRBV7-9 to TRBJ2-7; 9 nucleotides agree with TRBD1. Germline V lookup: CDR1 SEHNR, CDR2 FQNEAQ (reference sequence). This CDR3 spans 16 amino acids. The junction had 6 bases not matched to a gene; V was cut back by 0 bases and J by 3 bases.

The chain joins TRBV9 to TRBJ1-1; TRBD1 is a possible D gene (5 bases). The CDR3 spans 14 residues. Trimming left V 0 bases short and J 5 bases short, with 11 bases between. CDR1 and CDR2 (germline): SGDLS, YYNGEE. CDR3 region: CASSVGGADTEAFF. In DNA, the CDR3 is TGTGCCAGCAGCGTAGGTGGGGCTGATACTGAAGCTTTCTTT.

The CDR3 sequence: CASSPGWGSYNEQFF. The DNA for the CDR3 is TGTGCCAGCAGCCCGGGGTGGGGTTCATACAATGAGCAGTTCTTC. J is TRBJ2-1 and V is TRBV7-7; the D gene is possibly TRBD2 (5 bases). This CDR3 is built from 15 residues. The ends were cut back, 5 bases at V and 4 bases at J, with 15 bases in the middle. Germline values: CDR1 SSHAT, CDR2 FNYEAQ (reference sequence).

The chain links TRBV7-9 to TRBJ2-7; 7 nucleotides agree with TRBD1. This CDR3 contains 14 residues. V dropped 5 bases and J dropped 3; count of bases not matched to a gene: 7. From germline, CDR1 is SEHNR and CDR2 FQNEAQ (reference sequence). The CDR3 region is CASSTGQPNYEQYF. The CDR3 region has the DNA TGTGCCAGCAGCACGGGACAGCCGAACTACGAGCAGTACTTC. Together with reference TRBV7-9 and TRBJ2-7, the CDR3 gives the full variable domain: DTGVSQNPRHKITKRGQNVTFRCDPISEHNRLYWYRQTLGQGPEFLTYFQNEAQLEKSRLLSDRFSAERPKGSFSTLEIQRTEQGDSAMYLCASSTGQPNYEQYFGPGTRLTVT.

The rearrangement links TRBV11-1 to TRBJ2-1, with 9 bases fitting TRBD2. The germline gives CDR1 SGHAT, CDR2 FQDESV (reference sequence). V lost 2 bases to trimming and J lost 5 bases; unmatched junction nucleotides: 10. This CDR3 has 17 residues. The CDR3 protein is CASSLWVRASGNNEQFF. The CDR3 coding sequence is TGTGCCAGCAGCTTATGGGTTCGGGCTAGCGGGAACAATGAGCAGTTCTTC.

This clonotype was observed a handful of times. V and J are TRBV5-5 and TRBJ1-5; no reliable D call. V dropped 0 bases and J dropped 7 bases, with 14 bases sitting between them. This CDR3 comprises 15 residues. From germline, CDR1 is SGHKS and CDR2 YYEKEE (reference sequence). CDR3 region: CASSLDGLNGQPQHF. The DNA of the CDR3 is TGTGCCAGCAGCTTGGACGGTTTAAATGGCCAGCCCCAGCATTTT.

This clonotype came up a few times. The gene calls are TRBV5-6 and TRBJ1-1, with D perhaps matching TRBD1 (6 bases). Looked up from germline, CDR1 is SGHDT and CDR2 is YYEEEE. The CDR3 is 13 amino acids. V gave up 2 bases and J gave up 6 bases, with 11 bases separating them. The CDR3 coding sequence is TGTGCCAGCAGCTTCACAGGGTTCGCTGAAGCTTTCTTT. Encoded protein: CASSFTGFAEAFF.

This clonotype was seen more than once but under ten times. V is TRBV28 and J is TRBJ1-5, with D possibly being TRBD1 (6 bases). V lost 5 bases to trimming and J lost 4 bases, with 24 bases between them. In germline, CDR1 is MDHEN, CDR2 SYDVKM. CDR3 length: 18 amino acids. Here the CDR3 reads CASSPIIDRDTGNQPQHF. In DNA, the CDR3 is TGTGCCAGCAGTCCGATAATAGACCGGGACACAGGGAATCAGCCCCAGCATTTT.

This clonotype was seen ten or more times. The CDR3 sequence is CATAEERAGELFF. CDR3 DNA sequence: TGTGCCACTGCAGAGGAGAGAGCCGGGGAGCTGTTTTTT. The chain carries TRBV10-3 and TRBJ2-2, with D uncertain. The CDR3 loop spans 13 amino acids. Germline CDR1 is ENHRY and CDR2 is SYGVKD. V lost 10 bases and J lost 6, with 15 bases in between.

The chain employs TRBV12-3 or TRBV12-4 and TRBJ2-1; 8 bases line up with TRBD2. V trimming: 6 bases; J trimming: 0 bases; junction bases outside the gene matches: 10. The CDR3 extends over 17 amino acids. In nucleotides, the CDR3 is TGTGCCAGCAGCCTAACCACTAGCGGAAACTCCTACAATGAGCAGTTCTTC. It specifies CASSLTTSGNSYNEQFF.

The chain is built from TRBV3-1 and TRBJ1-6, with TRBD1 matching 7 bases. Germline CDR1 and CDR2: LGHDT and YNNKEL (reference sequence). This CDR3 spans 16 amino acids. Unmatched junction bases numbered 10, after V lost 4 bases and J lost 7 bases. The CDR3 bases are TGTGCCAGCAGCCTAAAAAGGGGGACAGCAAATTCACCCCTCCACTTT. Its protein product is CASSLKRGTANSPLHF.

The V and J genes are TRBV3-1 and TRBJ1-1; possible D gene TRBD1, 6 bases. Germline CDR1 reads LGHDT; CDR2 reads YNNKEL (reference sequence). CDR3 length equals 15 residues. Trimming cost V 5 bases and J 4 bases, with 17 bases left between them. CDR3 DNA sequence: TGTGCCAGCAGCACCCAGGACAGCTATGGCACTGAAGCTTTCTTT. It is translated as CASSTQDSYGTEAFF.

This clonotype was seen a few times. V and J are TRBV29-1 and TRBJ1-2, with TRBD1 as a possible D gene (6 bases). The V and J ends lost 1 base and 8 bases respectively, with 14 bases between them. This CDR3 contains 13 residues. The V gene's germline CDR1 is SQVTM and CDR2 ANQGSEA. The CDR3 DNA reads TGCAGCGTTGAAGTGGACAGTCCGTCCGGCTACACCTTC. It codes for CSVEVDSPSGYTF.

The chain uses TRBV28 and TRBJ2-7; D might be TRBD1 or TRBD2, each matching 5 bases. V gave up 6 bases and J gave up 3 bases, with 21 bases separating them. CDR1 MDHEN and CDR2 SYDVKM come from the germline V gene. The CDR3 has 16 amino acids. The CDR3 loop is CASSPLPGTFRYEQYF. The CDR3 DNA sequence: TGTGCCAGCAGCCCCCTCCCCGGGACCTTCCGCTACGAGCAGTACTTC.

In this sample, this clonotype turned up many times. The rearrangement joins TRBV11-2 to TRBJ2-7; D perhaps matches TRBD1 (6 bases). The length of the CDR3 is 13 residues. The V and J ends lost 6 bases and 2 bases respectively, with 11 bases between them. Germline V gene data show CDR1 as SGHAT and CDR2 as FQNNGV. CDR3 sequence: CASSLGHPYEQYF. The CDR3 bases are TGTGCCAGCAGTTTGGGACACCCCTACGAGCAGTACTTC.

There are a few counts of this clonotype. The CDR3 bases are TGCAGCGTTGAAAACCCAGGGGACTTTACTGAAGCTTTCTTT. Protein: CSVENPGDFTEAFF. The chain joins TRBV29-1 to TRBJ1-1; perhaps TRBD1 as D (6 bases). V was cut by 2 bases and J by 5 bases, with 15 bases left in between. Per the germline V gene, CDR1 is SQVTM and CDR2 is ANQGSEA. The CDR3 runs to 14 residues.

The gene calls are TRBV10-2 and TRBJ2-7; 10 bases align to TRBD1. This CDR3 region has 16 residues. After removal of 6 bases from V and 0 bases from J, the junction contained 8 bases not matched to a gene. CDR1 and CDR2 (germline): WSHSY, SAAADI. CDR3: CASSGGRTGGSYEQYF. CDR3 nucleotides: TGCGCCAGCAGCGGCGGGAGGACAGGGGGCTCCTACGAGCAGTACTTC.